These 14 T cell receptor beta chains originate from one sample sequenced in a study of T-cell memory formation after mild COVID-19 (dated by TCRdb to the early 2020s). Receptor amplification or capture employed 5' RACE. TCRdb names Illumina NovaSeq 6000 as the instrument used. The public reads were quality trimmed at Q25 with fastp and then assembled into clones with MiXCR by TCRdb, keeping productive beta chains. Rows are unified per CDR3 protein, each entry keeping the most common DNA and genes. The sample table shows 70,000 to 100,000 distinct CDR3 sequences, and around 15% are seen once. The top ten hold approximately 40% of the sample. Sequenced input: PBMCs or a T cell subset sorted from them (not recorded which). These receptors came from a man aged 18 to 30 who had mild COVID-19 (a few samples of this study predate the infection). The sample titles of this study are shuffled in the database, so cell type and time point are left out; the donor was told from shared clones.

This clonotype has ten or more counts. The genes are TRBV20-1 and TRBJ2-1, with 7 bases fitting TRBD2. The germline V gene encodes CDR1 DFQATT and CDR2 SNEGSKA (reference sequence). V lost 0 bases, J lost 2 bases, and 4 bases stayed unmatched. CDR3 length equals 15 residues. The chain's CDR3 is CSARDSAGAYNEQFF. As DNA, the CDR3 is TGCAGTGCTAGAGATTCGGCGGGAGCCTACAATGAGCAGTTCTTC.

In this sample, this clonotype turned up a few times. The chain carries TRBV4-1 and TRBJ1-1; TRBD1 might be the D (5 bases). Per the germline V gene, CDR1 is MGHRA and CDR2 is YSYEKL. Between the trimmed V and J ends, which lost 5 bases and 1 base, there was a span of 11 bases. The CDR3 is 14 amino acids. The CDR3 is CASSIRGGNTEAFF. CDR3 bases: TGCGCCAGCAGCATCCGTGGGGGGAACACTGAAGCTTTCTTT.

The rearrangement links TRBV5-4 to TRBJ2-3; 9 bases align to TRBD1. The CDR3 runs to 14 residues. Germline CDR1 is SGHNT and CDR2 is YYREEE (reference sequence). V was clipped by 0 bases and J by 6 bases; unmatched bases: 2. CDR3 bases: TGTGCCAGCAGCTTGGGGACAGGGGAGGATACGCAGTATTTT. Translation: CASSLGTGEDTQYF.

This clonotype has more than one count but fewer than ten. The chain carries TRBV4-1 and TRBJ2-5; D is unclear. V was clipped by 4 bases and J by 2 bases, with 8 bases between them. Germline V CDR1 and CDR2: MGHRA, YSYEKL. The CDR3 contains 13 residues. In DNA, the CDR3 is TGCGCCAGCAGCCCAAGGGATCAAGAGACCCAGTACTTC. Translation: CASSPRDQETQYF.

This clonotype has more than one count but fewer than ten. J is TRBJ2-5 and V is TRBV4-2, with 8 bases fitting TRBD2. J lost 4 bases, V lost 5 bases, and 9 bases had no gene match. The CDR3 totals 15 residues. Germline assignment: CDR1 LGHNA and CDR2 YNFKEQ. The CDR3 here is CASSINGGAGETQYF. Here the CDR3 DNA reads TGTGCCAGCAGCATCAACGGGGGGGCAGGAGAGACCCAGTACTTC.

This chain connects TRBV27 to TRBJ2-5, with TRBD1 identical over 8 bases. CDR3 length equals 13 residues. The trim removed 3 bases at V and 4 bases at J, leaving 1 base unmatched. Germline V gene lookup returns CDR1 MNHEY and CDR2 SMNVEV (reference sequence). The CDR3 DNA follows: TGTGCCAGCAGTTTCAGGGGGCGAGAGACCCAGTACTTC. It yields the protein CASSFRGRETQYF.

The rearrangement links TRBV27 to TRBJ1-2; D not resolved. Germline CDR1 and CDR2: MNHEY and SMNVEV (reference sequence). The CDR3 is 13 amino acids. The ends were cut back, 6 bases at V and 8 bases at J, with 16 bases in the middle. CDR3 nucleotides: TGTGCCAGCAGGTTCCCGGGAGGACGGGGCTACACCTTC. This encodes CASRFPGGRGYTF.

The chain couples TRBV19 to TRBJ2-3, with D perhaps TRBD1 or TRBD2 (6 bases each). V lost 10 bases and J lost 4, with 21 bases in between. The CDR3 runs 15 residues. CDR1 LNHDA and CDR2 SQIVND come from the germline V gene (reference sequence). CDR3 region: CATKGGRPPADTQYF. CDR3 coding DNA: TGTGCCACTAAGGGGGGCCGACCCCCCGCAGATACGCAGTATTTT.

The V gene is TRBV7-2, the J gene TRBJ2-5; D uncertain. This CDR3 has 11 residues. V lost 7 bases, J lost 2 bases, and 5 bases lay in between. CDR1 and CDR2 from the germline V gene are SGHTA and FQGNSA. The CDR3 reads CASKAQETQYF. The CDR3 DNA reads as TGTGCCAGCAAAGCTCAAGAGACCCAGTACTTC.

This clonotype occurred a few times. The chain links TRBV5-8 to TRBJ1-6; TRBD1 aligns across 7 bases. This CDR3 has 15 amino acids. Germline-derived CDR1 and CDR2 are SGHTS and YDEGEE. After removal of 4 bases from V and 6 bases from J, the junction contained 7 bases not matched to a gene. CDR3 bases: TGTGCCAGCAGCCCACGGGGACAGTTTAATTCACCCCTCCACTTT. It encodes CASSPRGQFNSPLHF.

This clonotype was seen a handful of times. This chain uses TRBV3-1 with TRBJ2-4, with TRBD2 as a possible D gene (5 bases). V was trimmed by 5 bases and J by 0 bases, leaving 14 bases between them. The CDR3 runs to 16 residues. From germline, CDR1 is LGHDT and CDR2 YNNKEL (reference sequence). The CDR3 DNA sequence: TGTGCCAGCAGCGACGGAGGAATCTTAGCCAAAAACATTCAGTACTTC. Translation: CASSDGGILAKNIQYF.

The genes are TRBV10-2 and TRBJ2-3, with TRBD2 as a possible D gene (5 bases). This CDR3 contains 15 residues. Germline-derived CDR1 and CDR2 are WSHSY and SAAADI. Trimming left V 0 bases short and J 0 bases short, with 7 bases between. CDR3 sequence (DNA): TGCGCCAGCAGTGAGTCTAGCGATAGCACAGATACGCAGTATTTT. This codes for CASSESSDSTDTQYF.

There are many counts of this clonotype. This chain connects TRBV4-3 to TRBJ1-3, with 7 bases lining up with TRBD1. The germline V gene has CDR1 LGHNA and CDR2 YSLEER. V was clipped by 5 bases and J by 0 bases; unmatched bases: 4. CDR3 length equals 15 residues. CDR3 in amino acids: CASSEDRLSGNTIYF. In nucleotides, the CDR3 is TGCGCCAGCAGCGAGGACAGGCTCTCTGGAAACACCATATATTTT.

The table lists this clonotype with a few counts. The V and J genes are TRBV4-3 and TRBJ2-2; D could derive from TRBD1 or TRBD2 (6 bases each). Germline values: CDR1 LGHNA, CDR2 YSLEER. The CDR3 spans 17 residues. The V end was cut by 0 bases, the J end by 7 bases, with 18 bases between. CDR3 DNA: TGCGCCAGCAGCCAAGATCTGGTAGGGGGAGGAGTCGGGGAGCTGTTTTTT. It translates to CASSQDLVGGGVGELFF.